This T cell receptor beta chain was sequenced during a study of beta chain features in type 1 diabetes. Study-level points and caveats: Shorter TCRB CDR3s, moderately but significantly so, were found in Type 1 diabetes patients in all four CD4+ subsets. Possible PCR preference for shorter templates applied equally to patients and controls. Reads derived from cDNA could over-represent cells showing high TCR expression.

This clone was observed a few times. The antigen remains unidentified. cDNA synthesis used the whole RNA isolate, giving expressed TCRB sequences. Profiled with immunoSEQ multiplex PCR; TCRdb holds only in-frame clones, not every one. The table has about 240,000 clones, roughly 14% seen once; the top ten hold approximately 0.018%. The CDR3 has 15 residues. CDR1 and CDR2 from the germline V gene are KGHSH and LQKENI. V was shortened by 3 bases and J by 8 bases, with 17 bases between the two germline ends. The chain employs TRBV18 and TRBJ2-1; D possibly corresponds to TRBD2 (5 bases). The sample taken for sequencing was naive CD4+ T cells from blood. This TCR derives from a man younger than 40 with type 1 diabetes. As DNA, the CDR3 is TGTGCCAGCTCACCCGCGACTACCCCGGCGGATGAGCAGTTCTTC. Its translation: CASSPATTPADEQFF.